This T cell receptor beta chain was captured by sequencing in a study of blood T cell repertoires in COVID-19. Sequencing used immunoSEQ multiplex PCR; TCRdb keeps in-frame clones, though not all of them. The sample has approximately 240,000 clones; around 82% are singletons. V shed 0 bases, J shed 8 bases, and the junction held 3 bases outside the gene matches. The CDR3 spans 14 residues. In germline, CDR1 is LGHDT, CDR2 YNNKEL (reference sequence). This TCR derives from a woman older than 75 with active or convalescent COVID-19. The specimen sequenced was peripheral blood. The chain joins TRBV3-1 (or the pseudogene TRBV3-2) to TRBJ1-4; 7 bases match TRBD1. The CDR3 nucleotides are TGTGCCAGCAGCCAAGAAAACAGGGGCGAAAAACTGTTTTTT. Protein product: CASSQENRGEKLFF.